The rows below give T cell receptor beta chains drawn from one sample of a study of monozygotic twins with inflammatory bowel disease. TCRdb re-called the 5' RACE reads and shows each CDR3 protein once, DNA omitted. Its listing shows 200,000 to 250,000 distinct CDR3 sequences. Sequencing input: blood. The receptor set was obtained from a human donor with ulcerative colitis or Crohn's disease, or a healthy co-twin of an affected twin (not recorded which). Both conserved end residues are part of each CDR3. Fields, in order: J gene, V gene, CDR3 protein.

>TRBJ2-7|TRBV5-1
CASSLGQGEIYEQYF
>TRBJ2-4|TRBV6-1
CASSPYGDTDNIQYF
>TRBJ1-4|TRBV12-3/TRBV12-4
CASRSTGESEKLFF
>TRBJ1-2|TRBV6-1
CASKEALRVDYTF
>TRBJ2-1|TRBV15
CATSGFGLAGGFDNEQFF
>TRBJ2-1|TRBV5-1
CASSFRDGNEQFF
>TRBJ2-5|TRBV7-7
CASSPRLQETQYF
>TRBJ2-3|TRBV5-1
CASSLEGQADTQYF
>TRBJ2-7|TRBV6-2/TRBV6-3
CASSTGLEGTYEQYF
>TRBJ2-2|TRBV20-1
CSARHLKGTGRGTGELFF
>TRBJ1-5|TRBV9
CASSVGRQPSNQPQHF
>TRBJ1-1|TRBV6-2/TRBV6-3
CASGDDWTEAFF
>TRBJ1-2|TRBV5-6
CASSLPGQGALGYGYTF
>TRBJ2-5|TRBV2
CASTLWDPKTETQYF
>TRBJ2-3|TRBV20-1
CSAPGSTDTQYF
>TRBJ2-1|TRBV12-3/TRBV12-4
CASSLPRTGIMGNEQFF
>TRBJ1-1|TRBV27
CASNHRGLGNEAFF
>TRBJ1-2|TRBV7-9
CASSEQGLGGYTF
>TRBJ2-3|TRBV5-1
CASSFQGALTDTQYF
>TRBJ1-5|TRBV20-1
CSARDSHSNQPQHF
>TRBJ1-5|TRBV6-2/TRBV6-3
CASGINQPQHF
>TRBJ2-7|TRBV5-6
CASSPTDRPYEQYF
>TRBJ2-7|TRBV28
CASSLLRREQYF
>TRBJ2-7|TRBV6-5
CASSYGGQGIYEQYF
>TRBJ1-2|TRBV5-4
CASSLIPGQGYYGYTF
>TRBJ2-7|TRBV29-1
CSVLRDRPYEQYF
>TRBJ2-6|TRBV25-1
CASGQLGFSGANVLTF
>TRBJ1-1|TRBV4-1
CASSQATGYYTEAFF
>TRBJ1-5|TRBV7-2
CASSLVGQASNQPQHF
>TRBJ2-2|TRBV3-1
CASSQGQGTGELFF
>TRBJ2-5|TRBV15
CATSPRGGIGSQETQYF
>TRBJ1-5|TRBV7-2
CASSSLVNQPQHF
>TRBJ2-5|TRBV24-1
CATSVWAETQYF
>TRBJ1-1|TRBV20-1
CSASPKGTGNTEAFF
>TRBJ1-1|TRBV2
CASTPVTVNTEAFF
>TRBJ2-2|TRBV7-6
CASSLARVHTGELFF
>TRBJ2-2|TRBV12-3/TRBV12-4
CASSPQPSGVTGELFF
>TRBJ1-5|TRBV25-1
CASSEGGEGRQPQHF
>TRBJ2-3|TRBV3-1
CASSQGKGGPDTQYF
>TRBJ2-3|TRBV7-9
CASSWALTTSGTDTQYF
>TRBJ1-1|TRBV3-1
CASSPLGLNTEAFF
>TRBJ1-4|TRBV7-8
CASSPKKEELGEKLFF
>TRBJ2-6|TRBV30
CAWSDRDTAGANVLTF
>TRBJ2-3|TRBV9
CASSIGTSARDTQYF
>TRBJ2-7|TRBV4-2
CASSQDKGPYEQYF
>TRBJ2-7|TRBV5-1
CASSLEDRGYEQYF
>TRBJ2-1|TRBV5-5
CASSLAGDSYNEQFF
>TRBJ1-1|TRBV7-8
CASSLAPDRPGEAFF
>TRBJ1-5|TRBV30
CAWSSLEEPQHF
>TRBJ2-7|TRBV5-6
CASSLEQGKGEQYF
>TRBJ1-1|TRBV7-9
CASSLGAPSTEAFF
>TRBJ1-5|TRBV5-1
CASSFNGAGSGQPQHF
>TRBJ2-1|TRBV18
CASSPHKGDEQFF